Detailed here is one T cell receptor beta chain. The target of this receptor is not known. Per-nucleotide qualities are absent, and no much larger clonotype sits a single base away. This entry belongs to a study of cytomegalovirus exposure and HLA in healthy donors (dated by TCRdb to the late 2010s). Some background on the complete study: An earlier analysis of approximately 600 of the donors reported 250 to 350 Gb of sequence data and about 100 million unique TCR beta sequences from some 180 million T cells. The study was designed to test whether signatures of past pathogen exposure could be identified by cataloging public T cell receptors. Because of strong linkage in the cohort, a few DR-DQ haplotypes were treated as single units for association and clustering. An earlier analysis of 500 to 650 of the donors applied high-throughput TCR beta sequencing to assess whether each TCR beta V gene segment acted as functional or pseudogenic. Of the 398 genotyped donors, 81% fell in the genetic ancestry cluster associated with self-reported Caucasian donors. The study used immunosequencing to profile the T cell repertoires of about 670 subjects and linked those repertoires to cytomegalovirus serostatus. Typing coverage differed by locus: A, B, C, DRB1 and DQB1 were typed in about 620-630 donors, DQA1 in 500 to 550, DPA1 in 600 to 610, and DPB1 in 450 to 490. To predict cytomegalovirus infection status, the study combined high-throughput TCR immunosequencing, statistical association of individual TCRs with disease status, and machine learning. All discovery cohort repertoires had been generated using a single sequencing platform. Alongside the repertoire data, information on donor age, sex, ethnicity and CMV serostatus was compiled. HLA typing included class I and class II loci at four-digit resolution. Among 350 to 400 genotyped donors of the cohort, an average of roughly 240,000 unique TCR beta nucleotide sequences were sequenced per donor, roughly a sixth of them non-productive. In addition to the first cohort of roughly 670 subjects, a separate validation cohort of under 150 different subjects was used. A later analysis re-analyzed previously published TCR beta repertoires from 500 to 700 donors and added high-resolution HLA genotyping to study TCR occurrence patterns. Rather than drawing on any new phenotypic data, the later analysis identified candidate immune exposures from TCR beta sequences and the way those sequences occurred across donors. Approximately 300 gigabases of sequencing data and approximately 92 million unique TCR sequences made up an early release that covered several hundred HLA-typed donors. In a later genetic analysis, genome-wide SNP genotypes for about 65% of the 666 donors were used, and that subset was treated as a discovery cohort. Study-level results and caveats: Cytomegalovirus status was reported to be diagnosed by the classifier with high specificity and sensitivity in both the original and validation cohorts. Specific HLA alleles were associated with 15,000 to 20,000 TCR beta sequences at a false discovery rate of 0.05 in a later analysis. A further reported finding was that TCR beta sequences accurately predicted the HLA-A and HLA-B alleles for most subjects in the first cohort. Strong co-occurrence of HLA alleles, especially DR and DQ, made assigning TCR associations to individual alleles difficult. The authors suggested that the approach could potentially be generalized to other disease states and immunological phenotypes. Some IMGT-functional V segments, including TRBV6-2 and TRBV6-3, could not be told apart with the 87-base-pair reads, so those segments were excluded. Roughly uniform sequencing depth across donors was assumed in presence/absence analyses, although this assumption may not hold. A later analysis found that TCR association rates varied across HLA loci, with DRB1 alleles showing the most associated TCRs and HLA-C alleles the fewest. In this cohort, only TCR beta chains were sequenced, and detectable features were limited by the absence of alpha or paired-chain data. Because counts were too low, roughly 16 rarely observed V segments, including chromosome 9 orphons, were excluded from the earlier analysis of around 590 of the donors. Correlated functional status among segregating V segments might be attributable to linkage disequilibrium, but an unknown experimental factor could not be ruled out. In vitro tests confirmed that a few of the cytomegalovirus-associated TCR beta chains recognize cytomegalovirus antigens. A later genetic analysis reported fewer N-insertions in productive TCRs among donors in an Asian-associated ancestry cluster than the roughly 700-donor mean. The only immune exposure information available for the cohort was CMV serostatus. Several of the top co-occurrence clusters appeared to be linked to parvovirus B19, influenza, CMV and Epstein-Barr virus, according to a later analysis. A later analysis found that most CMV-associated TCR beta chains appeared HLA-restricted, with HLA associations seemingly driven largely by CMV exposure. A later genetic analysis associated a missense DCLRE1C variant with V-gene and J-gene trimming of TCR beta chains, and an independent cohort replicated the association. In a later analysis, HLA-associated TCR beta chains were found to be more clonally expanded and to have lower generation probabilities than equally common non-associated chains. Most TCR sequences were observed very rarely across donors, whereas some public TCRs were present in many individuals. A total of 150 to 200 TCR beta chains were listed by the study as associated with cytomegalovirus. An earlier analysis of several hundred of the donors showed that most TCR beta V segments appeared in productive rearrangements either about 87% or about 30% of the time, which broadly matched IMGT annotations. A cluster of highly shared sequence variants was judged likely to be a technical artifact of the sequencing pipeline. Because some donors lacked HLA typing at each locus, the association tests relied only on the typed subset.

The method was the immunoSEQ multiplex PCR assay. A mixture of 60 forward primers for TCR Vbeta segments and 13 reverse primers for TCR Jbeta segments was used in the multiplex PCR. The CDR3 region of rearranged TCR beta genes was amplified from genomic DNA with a multiplex PCR assay. The amplified TCR beta libraries were sequenced on the Illumina HiSeq System as 87-base-pair reads. Processing in the source paper ran as follows. Across the 500 to 750 repertoires, a later analysis counted 80 million or so unique TCR beta chains, approximately 12 million of which were shared by at least two donors. To remove PCR and sequencing errors, raw reads were error-corrected and collapsed into unique sequences using a nearest-neighbor algorithm that merged closely related sequences. To assign V, D and J gene segments, CDR3 sequences were aligned to IMGT reference sequences. For a sequence to be retained, a match of at least six nucleotides to both a V gene segment and a J gene segment was required. Rearrangements were called productive when the CDR3 lacked stop codons and stayed in frame with V and J; all others were non-productive. Following IMGT convention, CDR3 was defined as the stretch from the second conserved V-encoded cysteine to the conserved J-encoded phenylalanine. The earlier analysis of more than 450 of the donors excluded sequences that lacked an unambiguous match to a single V gene segment. In an earlier analysis of roughly 600 of the donors, a V segment was called functional when productive rearrangements were above 56.7%, and segregating when the standard deviation between donors exceeded 5%. A statistical classification framework was developed to diagnose cytomegalovirus status using the catalog of TCR beta chain sequences. V and J gene assignment, in a later analysis, came from comparing TCR nucleotide sequences with IMGT/GENE-DB human TR gene sequences. In a later analysis, CDR3 sequences and most-parsimonious VDJ recombination scenarios were assigned using the TCRdist pipeline. In a later analysis, each TCR beta chain was defined by its CDR3 amino acid sequence together with its V-gene family, and reads without a unique V-gene family were excluded. As a way to deal with suspected cross-contamination and a sequencing artifact, a later analysis dropped hundreds of nucleotide sequences that were highly shared and had low generation probability. In a later analysis, a clonal expansion index for each public chain was calculated from normalized within-repertoire ranks of inferred template counts. Generation probabilities in a later analysis came from a VDJ recombination model fitted to out-of-frame rearrangements, and those results were checked against IGoR. A later analysis scored TCR-TCR, TCR-HLA and TCR-CMV co-occurrence with hypergeometric tests, applying a repertoire-size bias correction to TCR pairs. To estimate false discovery rates, a later analysis permuted the HLA or CMV assignments 20 times. A later analysis grouped co-occurring TCRs with DBSCAN, adding TCRdist sequence similarity when clustering within HLA-allele-positive subsets. Repertoires with fewer than 30,000 or more than 120,000 public chains, plus five repertoires with anomalous nucleotide sharing, were excluded from co-occurrence clustering. TCRdb stores this immuneACCESS table with in-frame sequences only. Part of the clones is absent; in the studies checked, under half of the shortfall reflects unresolved V genes, and no reason is known for the rest. From that table come the V and J calls and clone size; the DNA was used to work out D and trimming. The table for this sample lists roughly 250,000 clones; about four fifths of them were counted only once. The top ten hold more than 0.3% of the sample.

The cohort was made up of roughly 670 healthy bone marrow donors. All cohort members were sampled while nominally healthy, although unrecorded immune exposures were likely present. The donor tested CMV seronegative, placing the donor among the 350 to 400 seronegative members of the cohort. A peripheral blood sample was provided by each donor, and peripheral blood mononuclear cells were used for TCR beta sequencing. The Qiagen DNeasy Blood Extraction Kit was used to extract genomic DNA from the blood cell samples. CDR1 and CDR2 are read off the germline V gene as WSHSY and SAAADI. The CDR3 goes from the cysteine to the phenylalanine over 15 residues. The sequence is cut down to CDR3 DNA, 45 bases in frame from base 1. V gives up 4 bases and J gives up 0 bases, and the segment between their germline ends measures 10 bases.

Sample: PBMCs. The clonotype originates from a girl aged 2 to 9 in good health and CMV-seronegative. The chain links TRBV10-2 with TRBJ1-5; the D segment could be TRBD1, given 6 matching bases. The nucleotide sequence is TGCGCCAGCAGTGCCTACAGGGTTAGCAATCAGCCCCAGCATTTT. Translation gives CASSAYRVSNQPQHF.